This T cell receptor beta chain was sequenced during a study of regulatory T cells in long-lasting Graves disease (TCRdb year 2021). Study-level background: Antithyroid drugs had been taken for less than 3 months by newly diagnosed Graves' disease patients. A total of approximately 35 samples underwent TCR sequencing: around 13 from persistent and around 20 from newly diagnosed Graves' disease patients. The study was conducted in China and was registered as a clinical trial. Patients with persistent Graves' disease were compared with patients with newly diagnosed Graves' disease using TCR sequencing and RNA sequencing of peripheral blood.

This clonotype has a count of ten or more. What antigen it recognizes has not been identified. Per-nucleotide qualities are absent, and no much larger clonotype sits a single base away. What the study reported, not specific to this receptor: Because the primary lesion, thyroid tissue, could not be accessed, the study looked at peripheral blood alone. The small sample size was acknowledged by the authors as a limitation that may reduce accuracy. Sequencing and analysis were restricted to the TCR beta chain. Persistent disease showed preferential use of TRBV28, TRBJ1-2 and TRBJ2-5, whereas newly diagnosed disease favored TRBV20-1 and TRBJ2-1. Compared with newly diagnosed patients, patients with persistent Graves' disease had lower TCR Shannon entropy and fewer highly expanded clones, which suggests clonal expansion. A larger number of public clonotypes was shared among persistent patients (more than 2,500) than among newly diagnosed patients (roughly 1,000).

Per the germline V gene, SGHTA is the CDR1 and FQGNSA is the CDR2. V is cut by 2 bases and J by 0 bases, and the space between the germline ends is 8 bases. From cysteine to phenylalanine, the CDR3 is 14 amino acids long. Left in the record is the CDR3 DNA by itself, 42 bases read in frame from the first base. This specimen's time point label, per the study, means: newly diagnosed GD, antithyroid drugs for less than 3 months. RNA was extracted from PBMCs in TRIzol for both TCR sequencing and RNA sequencing. The diagnosis of Graves' disease followed American Thyroid Association guidelines. Recruitment of patients was carried out at an endocrinology department in Xi'an, China. From each patient, approximately 10 milliliters of peripheral blood was collected into an EDTA anticoagulant tube. Ficoll Paque Plus density gradient separation was used to isolate PBMCs, and no additional T cell sorting was done. An Agilent 2100 Bioanalyzer and agarose gel were used to check RNA quality, and a NanoDrop 2000 was used to measure RNA concentration.

Library method: multiplex PCR. The sequencer listed for this sample is Illumina HiSeq 4000. CDR3 regions were amplified by Arm-PCR with iRepertoire HTBI primers to construct TCR beta libraries. PCR products were gel purified before sequencing. The paper's processing steps were these. Gene usage analysis of CDR3 amino acid clonotypes used the 62 TRBV and fewer than 15 TRBJ segments found across samples. COPE and FqMerger were used to merge filtered high-quality paired reads into contigs. BLAST was used to align contigs to IMGT TRBV, TRBD and TRBJ reference genes, with CDR3 defined following IMGT. Any clonotype with a frequency above 0.1% was counted as a highly expanded clone. Repertoire diversity was measured by Shannon entropy, and V-J evenness by the Gini coefficient. A clonotype found in more than one individual was treated as public. In-frame beta chains were kept once TCRdb had trimmed the public reads at Q25 with fastp and called clones with MiXCR. Each record represents a unique CDR3 protein, reported with the most common genes and DNA among its rows. The V and J calls here are based on TCRdb, not the publication. The sample profile shows 350,000 to 400,000 distinct CDR3 sequences; less than 20% of them were found once. About 24% of the sample is in the top ten clones.

The clonotype comes from a female donor with Graves disease. Sample: peripheral blood mononuclear cells (PBMCs), taken at new diagnosis, from a patient treated with antithyroid drugs. Recombination joined TRBV7-2 with TRBJ2-7, with no confident D gene call. In nucleotide form, the sequence is TGTGCCAGCAGCTTAACGCCTAGCTCCTACGAGCAGTACTTC. It translates as CASSLTPSSYEQYF.